The T cell receptor beta chain described here comes from a study of regulatory T cells in long-lasting Graves disease (dated by TCRdb to the early 2020s). About the study as a whole: Newly diagnosed Graves' disease patients had taken antithyroid drugs for less than 3 months. Peripheral blood TCR sequencing and RNA sequencing compared persistent Graves' disease patients with newly diagnosed Graves' disease patients. The study was conducted in China and was registered as a clinical trial. A total of some 35 samples underwent TCR sequencing, from some 13 patients with persistent Graves' disease and 20 or so patients with newly diagnosed Graves' disease.

Concerning this clonotype: Its binding antigen is unknown. There are no base qualities to consult, and no much larger clone falls within one base.

In light of the paper, this sample's time point label describes: newly diagnosed GD, antithyroid drugs for less than 3 months. For both TCR sequencing and RNA sequencing, RNA was extracted from PBMCs in TRIzol. Graves' disease was diagnosed according to American Thyroid Association guidelines. Recruitment of patients was carried out at an endocrinology department in Xi'an, China. Each patient gave about 8.1 milliliters of peripheral blood, collected in an EDTA anticoagulant tube. Ficoll Paque Plus density gradient separation was used to isolate PBMCs, and no additional T cell sorting was done. An Agilent 2100 Bioanalyzer and agarose gel were used to check RNA quality, and a NanoDrop 2000 was used to measure RNA concentration. The full study reports these points: Compared with newly diagnosed patients, persistent Graves' disease patients had lower TCR Shannon entropy and fewer highly expanded clones, which suggests clonal expansion. More public clonotypes were shared among persistent patients (roughly 2,700) than among newly diagnosed patients (roughly 960). The study examined only peripheral blood because the primary lesion, thyroid tissue, could not be accessed. Sequencing and analysis were restricted to the TCR beta chain. The authors noted that the small sample size was a limitation that may lower accuracy.

Libraries were prepared through multiplex PCR. TCRdb lists the instrument as Illumina HiSeq 4000. TCR beta libraries were built with iRepertoire HTBI primers and Arm-PCR amplification of CDR3 regions. Gel purification was performed on PCR products prior to sequencing. In the paper's pipeline: Across samples, approximately 68 TRBV and 14 TRBJ segments were identified and used for gene usage analysis of CDR3 amino acid clonotypes. COPE and FqMerger were used to merge the filtered high-quality paired reads into contigs. BLAST was used to align contigs to the IMGT TRBV, TRBD and TRBJ reference genes, and CDR3 was defined following IMGT. Highly expanded clones were defined as clonotypes with a frequency above 0.1%. Repertoire diversity was measured by Shannon entropy, and V-J evenness by the Gini coefficient. Public clonotypes were defined as clonotypes shared by more than one individual. The raw public data were reprocessed by TCRdb itself: fastp quality trimming at Q25, MiXCR clonotype calling, in-frame beta chains only. Rows are combined by CDR3 protein, so each entry shows the most common genes and DNA. TCRdb's processing, not the authors', yielded these V and J calls. In this sample the table shows 380,000 or so distinct CDR3 sequences, around 15% of which occur a single time. The top ten clones comprise 20% of the sample.

The sample also formed part of further work on T cells in Graves' hyperthyroidism and ophthalmopathy. As the second study states: Stable Graves' hyperthyroidism was defined as the absence of progression to ophthalmopathy over 18 months of follow-up. Hyperthyroidism patients were newly diagnosed, had a disease duration of under 2 months, and were aged 18 to 65 years. Exclusion was applied to patients with uncontrolled infections, other autoimmune diseases, pregnancy or lactation. Diagnoses were based on clinical symptoms, serum thyroxine and TRAb, thyroid ultrasound and orbital computed tomography. The TCR CDR3 was subjected to a first round of RT-PCR using the HTBI primer set and the Qiagen OneStep RT-PCR kit. Blood samples also contained most of the expanded thyroid clonotypes (frequency above 0.001), which suggests that blood repertoires may reflect thyroid immune responses. A model built on a 13 V-J signature distinguished ophthalmopathy from stable hyperthyroidism, reaching about 89% sensitivity and approximately 83% specificity in cross-validation and 80%/75% in testing. In validation, the model predicted progression to ophthalmopathy with approximately 69% sensitivity and around 72% specificity, a median of 6.5 months before onset. To identify distinguishing TCR V-J signatures, a discovery cohort of 95 to 100 patients was used, comprising 40 to 45 with Graves' ophthalmopathy and 57 with stable Graves' hyperthyroidism. An independent validation cohort of fewer than 20 hyperthyroidism patients and approximately 15 patients who later progressed to ophthalmopathy tested prospective prediction of ophthalmopathy. For training and testing, the 100 or so patients in the discovery cohort were randomly divided in a 7:3 ratio. Thyroid tissue and blood T-cell repertoires from more than five Graves' hyperthyroidism patients were also compared in the study. After blood sampling, hyperthyroidism patients were treated with methimazole at a starting dose of 30 mg daily, and ophthalmopathy patients were treated with high-dose intravenous methylprednisolone. The libraries were constructed in a second round of multiplex PCR and then size-selected and purified. Libraries were sequenced paired-end with 100 bp reads on an Illumina HiSeq2000. Raw data were processed with SOAPnuke, discarding reads with adapters, uncalled bases, mean Phred below 15, or no exact constant-primer or identifier match. COPE v1.2.5 was used to merge the high-quality paired reads, and each unique nucleotide sequence was defined as a clonotype. MiTCR v1.1 was used to align the clonotypes against IMGT TRBV, TRBD and TRBJ reference segments. The analysis was restricted to V-J combinations with a frequency above 0.0001, which together covered 98% to 99.2% of the repertoires. The TCS score was defined as the ratio of F50 (clonal expansion) to E x V (chaos), calculated using BLOSUM62-based TCRdist between CDR3 peptides within each V-J. Welch's t-statistics and random forest reduced around 550 V-J features to roughly 13, which were used in a naive Bayes classifier (R e1071). Sample size was not statistically predetermined, and blinding of investigators to group allocation was not performed. TCR Vbeta CDR3 sequencing of 130 to 150 peripheral blood samples (about 45 ophthalmopathy, over 70 hyperthyroidism and approximately 17 progressor patients) is reported in the paper.

The sequence derives from a woman in her late teens or twenties with Graves disease. Donor details come from another sample of the same person, matched by shared clones. The sequences come from peripheral blood mononuclear cells (PBMCs), collected at new diagnosis, from a patient treated with antithyroid drugs.

The nucleotide sequence is given as TGTGCCATATTAAGGGCAAACATTCAGTACTTC. Translated, it gives CAILRANIQYF. Recombination joined TRBV7-9 with TRBJ2-4; no D segment can be confidently identified. V is pared back by 10 bases and J by 6 bases, with 10 bases lying between the germline termini. CDR1 is given as SEHNR and CDR2 as FQNEAQ, both from the germline V gene (reference sequence). From cysteine to phenylalanine, the CDR3 is 11 amino acids long. Just CDR3 DNA is preserved here, 33 bases in frame from base 1.